This T cell receptor beta chain was recorded in a study of shared clonotypes between healthy human individuals (dated by TCRdb to about 2020). Looking at the study overall: The cohort comprised a couple of women and a few men aged 18 to 49 years. For each donor, CD4 naive and CD4 memory were each given three plates, CD8 naive was given two plates, and CD8 memory was given one plate. Blood TCR repertoires of roughly five healthy adults were deeply sequenced to estimate repertoire size and the extent of clonotype sharing between individuals. Different laboratories and diverse techniques were used to prepare libraries and sequence TCR repertoires, to increase sequencing depth and limit assay-specific biases. Between about 0.8 and 9.5 billion PBMCs per donor were obtained by leukapheresis.

The paper's findings and limits, for the study overall: When several donors were compared, the shared fraction of clonotypes was about 5% for naive CD4, approximately 3.3% for naive CD8, roughly 2.5% for memory CD4, and around 0.4% for memory CD8. Clonotypes shared by all four sorted-subset donors showed higher generation probabilities than non-shared clonotypes. Naive subsets generally had larger estimated clonotype richness than memory subsets. Incomplete sequencing was indicated by rarefaction of sorted-subset datasets, despite the large sequencing depth. Pairwise subsampling led to the expectation that sequencing depth would affect the degree of clonotype sharing among donors. Sampling was restricted to blood, and TCR repertoires in tissue are likely to differ from TCR repertoires in blood. The small number of donors limited the genetic and exposure-history diversity represented.

V is reduced by 3 bases and J by 7 bases, leaving a spacing of 12 bases between them. The CDR3 measures 14 amino acids from cysteine to phenylalanine. Only the CDR3 DNA is retained, 42 bases long and in frame from the first base. According to the germline V gene, CDR1 reads KGHSH and CDR2 reads LQKENI. Healthy HIV-negative adults with no recently reported acute infections or vaccinations were included as donors. All donors were Caucasian adults living in Nashville, Tennessee, USA. Magnetic negative selection was used to enrich CD4+ T cells, after which naive cells were positively selected on CD45RA and the negative fraction became the memory subset. After blood collection by leukapheresis, PBMCs were isolated using Ficoll-Histopaque density gradient centrifugation and then cryopreserved in the vapor phase of liquid nitrogen. Analytical flow cytometry was used to check the purity and quantity of each magnetically sorted T cell population. Genomic DNA was isolated from every sorted fraction and measured by UV absorbance on a Nanodrop 2000c.

Comment on this clone: Its binding antigen is unknown. No quality values exist for individual bases; no much larger clone is one base distant.

Using the deep immunoSEQ assay, multiplex PCR amplified TCR CDR3 regions from genomic DNA. Extracted genomic DNA from each cell subset was spread evenly across all wells of several immunoSEQ 96-well plates, with each plate serving as a replicate. For sorted subsets, each replicate PCR was loaded with about 0.2 ug genomic DNA, equivalent to some 31,000 T cell genomes. Purified libraries were measured with a Qubit 3.0 fluorometer, size-checked on a Bioanalyzer 2100, and measured again with the KAPA Library Quantification kit. A separate single-read 150-cycle Illumina NextSeq 550 flow cell was used to sequence each immunoSEQ 96-well plate. The study's processing was this. Because the immunoSEQ output included only junctional sequences and no quality scores, the filtering could not be the same as the filtering used for full-length reads. To assign V/J genes and CDR3, sequences were annotated against IMGT germline references using PyIR, a Python wrapper for IgBLAST v1.9. Reads were filtered out if the reads had weak V/J assignments (E-value above 1e-6), no CDR3, stop codons, out-of-frame junctions, or ambiguous translated residues. V3J clonotypes were defined as sequences sharing the same inferred V gene, J gene, and CDR3 amino acid sequence. The percentage overlap between two repertoires was calculated by dividing the number of shared unique clonotypes by the size of the smaller repertoire. Richness of each repertoire was evaluated using RTK rarefaction, the Chao1 estimator, and Recon v2.1 estimates of unobserved clonotypes. For all TCRbeta clonotypes obtained by the gDNA method from a few donors, generation probabilities were computed with OLGA. TCRdb provides this immuneACCESS table in a form limited to in-frame rearrangements. Some clones are lacking; in checked studies, under half of them reflect an unresolved V gene, and why the rest are absent is not known. V, J and clone size were drawn from that table, and D and trimming were deduced from the DNA. A total of about 960,000 clones appear in this sample, less than 85% of them only once. Of the sample, about 1.5% falls within the top ten clones.

This receptor was obtained from a man younger than 30 in good health. The chain is made from TRBV18 and TRBJ1-4; the D gene lacks a confident call. The sequencing sample was made of memory CD4+ T cells sorted from blood. Per the publication, the cell subset or site label means: CD45RA-negative fraction. The nucleotide sequence reads TGTGCCAGCTCACCCCCAAGTAGTGCTGAAAAACTGTTTTTT. Its translation reads: CASSPPSSAEKLFF.